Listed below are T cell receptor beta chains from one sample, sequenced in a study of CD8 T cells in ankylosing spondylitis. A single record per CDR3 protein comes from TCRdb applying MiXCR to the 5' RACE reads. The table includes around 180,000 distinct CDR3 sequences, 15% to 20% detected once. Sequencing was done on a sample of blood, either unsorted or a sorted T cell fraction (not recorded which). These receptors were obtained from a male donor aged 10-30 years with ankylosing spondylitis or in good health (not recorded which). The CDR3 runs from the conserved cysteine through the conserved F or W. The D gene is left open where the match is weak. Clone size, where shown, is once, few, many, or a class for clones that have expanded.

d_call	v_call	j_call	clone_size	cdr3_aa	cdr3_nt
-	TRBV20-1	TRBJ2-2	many	CSAKGGGGPTGELFF	TGCAGTGCTAAGGGCGGCGGAGGGCCCACCGGGGAGCTGTTTTTT
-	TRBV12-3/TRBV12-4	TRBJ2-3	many	CASSSGTFPLYF	TGTGCCAGCAGTTCCGGGACTTTCCCGTTATATTTT
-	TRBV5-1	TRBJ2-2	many	CASSLVVAGELFF	TGCGCCAGCAGCTTGGTCGTGGCCGGGGAGCTGTTTTTT
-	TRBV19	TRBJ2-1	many	CASGTGSYNEQFF	TGTGCTTCCGGGACTGGCTCCTACAATGAGCAGTTCTTC
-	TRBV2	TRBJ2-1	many	CASSDRDEGELYNEQFF	TGTGCCAGCAGTGATAGGGACGAGGGGGAGCTCTACAATGAGCAGTTCTTC
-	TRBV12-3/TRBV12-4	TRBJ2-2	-	CASSFSLTTNTGELFF	TGTGCCAGCAGTTTTAGTCTCACGACGAACACCGGGGAGCTGTTTTTT
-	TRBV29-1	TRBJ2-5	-	CSAIAQWYQETQYF	TGCAGCGCCATCGCTCAATGGTACCAAGAGACCCAGTACTTC
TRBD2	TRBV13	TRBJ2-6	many	CASSLVAGVFGANVLTF	TGTGCCAGCAGCTTAGTAGCGGGAGTTTTTGGGGCCAACGTCCTGACTTTC
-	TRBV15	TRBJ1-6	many	CATSTRDSNSPLHF	TGTGCCACCAGCACCCGGGACTCAAATTCACCCCTCCACTTT
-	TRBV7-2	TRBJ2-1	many	CASSLIPRGSSYNEQFF	TGTGCCAGCAGCTTAATCCCTAGGGGGAGCTCCTACAATGAGCAGTTCTTC
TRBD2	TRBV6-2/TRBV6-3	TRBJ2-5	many	CASSYSPWTRITSGRRETQYF	TGTGCCAGCAGTTACTCCCCCTGGACACGCATAACTAGCGGGAGGAGAGAGACCCAGTACTTC
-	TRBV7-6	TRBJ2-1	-	CASWTPSTQFF	TGTGCCAGCTGGACCCCTTCGACGCAGTTCTTC
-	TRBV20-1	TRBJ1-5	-	CSAVGGSNQPQHF	TGCAGTGCCGTAGGGGGGAGCAATCAGCCCCAGCATTTT
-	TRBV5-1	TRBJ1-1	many	CASSKEDGLNTEAFF	TGCGCCAGCAGCAAGGAGGACGGCTTGAACACTGAAGCTTTCTTT
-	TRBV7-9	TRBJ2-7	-	CASSLARDSYEQYF	TGTGCCAGCAGCTTAGCTCGGGACTCCTACGAGCAGTACTTC
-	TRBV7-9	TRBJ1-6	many	CASSFSGDNSPLHF	TGTGCCAGCAGCTTTTCAGGGGATAATTCACCCCTCCACTTT
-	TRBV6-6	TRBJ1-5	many	CASSLQVNNQPQHF	TGTGCCAGCAGTTTACAGGTGAACAATCAGCCCCAGCATTTT
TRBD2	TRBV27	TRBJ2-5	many	CASSLRLAGGQETQYF	TGTGCCAGCAGCCTAAGACTAGCGGGAGGACAGGAGACCCAGTACTTC
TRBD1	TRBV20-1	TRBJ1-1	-	CSAELQGVITEAFF	TGCAGTGCTGAACTACAGGGGGTGATAACTGAAGCTTTCTTT
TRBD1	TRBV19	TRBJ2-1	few	CASSLRGQGYNEQFF	TGTGCCAGTAGCCTTCGAGGACAGGGATATAATGAGCAGTTCTTC
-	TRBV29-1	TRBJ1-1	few	CSVELQGWVTEAFF	TGCAGCGTTGAACTGCAGGGGTGGGTCACTGAAGCTTTCTTT
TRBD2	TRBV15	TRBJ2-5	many	CATSRVVGNSGRAGETQYF	TGTGCCACCAGCAGAGTCGTGGGTAATAGCGGGAGGGCCGGAGAGACCCAGTACTTC
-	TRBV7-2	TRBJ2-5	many	CASGHEETQYF	TGTGCCAGCGGACACGAAGAGACCCAGTACTTC
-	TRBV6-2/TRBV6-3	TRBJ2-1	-	CASSYSREVYFDEQFF	TGTGCCAGCAGTTACTCGAGGGAGGTCTATTTCGATGAGCAGTTCTTC
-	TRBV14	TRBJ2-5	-	CASSPSPRARETQYF	TGTGCCAGCAGCCCTTCCCCGAGGGCGCGAGAGACCCAGTACTTC
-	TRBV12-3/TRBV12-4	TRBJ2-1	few	CASSLGKPQFF	TGTGCCAGCAGCTTAGGGAAGCCCCAGTTCTTC
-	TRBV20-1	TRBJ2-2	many	CSASQPTGELFF	TGCAGTGCTAGCCAGCCTACCGGGGAGCTGTTTTTT
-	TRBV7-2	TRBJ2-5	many	CASSLGPSVGTQYF	TGTGCCAGCAGCTTGGGGCCCTCTGTTGGGACCCAGTACTTC
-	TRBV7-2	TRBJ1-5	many	CASSLKTGTNQPQHF	TGTGCCAGCAGCTTAAAAACAGGGACAAATCAGCCCCAGCATTTT
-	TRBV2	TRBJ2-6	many	CASRRGANVLTF	TGTGCCAGCAGGAGGGGGGCCAACGTCCTGACTTTC
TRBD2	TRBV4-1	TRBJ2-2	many	CASSQGPFGAGFTGELFF	TGCGCCAGCAGCCAAGGACCGTTTGGAGCGGGGTTCACCGGGGAGCTGTTTTTT
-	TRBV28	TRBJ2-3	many	CATSPGSLSTDTQYF	TGTGCCACCTCCCCCGGGTCCCTTAGCACAGATACGCAGTATTTT
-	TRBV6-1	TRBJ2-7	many	CASRRQVYEQYF	TGTGCCAGCAGAAGACAGGTCTACGAGCAGTACTTC
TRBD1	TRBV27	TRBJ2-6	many	CASNTDFPGTGAVGANVLTF	TGTGCCAGCAACACTGACTTTCCCGGGACAGGGGCGGTCGGGGCCAACGTCCTGACTTTC
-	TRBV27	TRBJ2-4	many	CASPRQEDKNIQYF	TGTGCCAGCCCTCGACAGGAAGACAAAAACATTCAGTACTTC
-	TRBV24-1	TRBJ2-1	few	CATSDPPNHEQFF	TGTGCCACCAGTGATCCCCCCAACCATGAGCAGTTCTTC
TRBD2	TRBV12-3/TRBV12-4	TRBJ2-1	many	CASSFPAGGPNEQFF	TGTGCCAGCAGTTTTCCGGCGGGAGGGCCAAATGAGCAGTTCTTC